The entry that follows covers one T cell receptor (beta chain) sequence. The antigen it recognizes is unknown. Within one base of it there is no much larger clone, and no base qualities were kept. V is pared back by 2 bases and J by 5 bases, with 13 bases lying between the germline termini. The CDR3 measures 14 amino acids from cysteine to phenylalanine. The kept DNA is CDR3 alone, 42 bases in frame from the first base. The germline V gene (reference sequence) yields LNHDA for CDR1 and SQIVND for CDR2. This sample stems from a study of shared T cell receptors in the human thymus (dated by TCRdb to the early 2020s). Context from the whole study: The study examined how self-reactive, shared T-cell receptor alpha chains are generated in the human thymus.

Libraries were built with the immunoSEQ multiplex PCR assay. TCRdb's version of the immuneACCESS table is confined to in-frame rearrangements and falls short of the full clone set. An unresolved V gene accounts for under half of the shortfall where checked; the remainder is of unknown origin. The sample data list around 68,000 clones, and about 95% of these were observed just once. The ten largest clones take up approximately 0.03% of the sample. Material for sequencing was thymocytes. Recombination linked TRBV19 to TRBJ2-7, with the D gene not confidently named. This clonotype was sampled from a human donor. The bases read TGTGCCAGTAGTATACGCATAGGGTGGGACGAGCAGTACTTC. This codes for CASSIRIGWDEQYF.